This T cell receptor (beta chain) came from a study of T cell repertoires in cytomegalovirus infection. Looking at the study overall: Signatures in public TCR beta sequences pointed to both CMV infection and matching HLA type.

This clonotype was observed a few times. The antigen remains unidentified. TCRdb re-analysed the reads in MiXCR, keeping a single row per CDR3 protein. Here the sample spans under 850,000 distinct CDR3 sequences, roughly 36% being singletons. This CDR3 has 14 amino acids. Germline CDR1 reads SGHVT; CDR2 reads SQSDAQ. V was clipped by 6 bases and J by 4 bases; unmatched bases: 5. Study-wide points: The response measured ex vivo was dominated by TCR beta clonotypes (HLA-C-restricted and CMV-specific). Frequencies of public TCR beta families were cumulated, and this identified carriers of CMV plus the relevant HLA.

This chain uses TRBV7-4 with TRBJ2-3; 9 nucleotides align to TRBD1. The sequence was collected from a human donor in good health (CMV status not recorded). Some clones in this sample may be carry-over from other donors' samples. Sequenced sample: PBMCs. CDR3: CASRPGTGPDTQYF. The CDR3 DNA follows: TGTGCCAGCAGACCCGGGACAGGGCCAGATACGCAGTATTTT.